This T cell receptor (beta chain) was observed in a study of T cell responses to AZD1222 COVID-19 vaccine. Across the whole study: Both about-4-week and about-12-week second-dose recipients were combined. Study observations and caveats: Spike-specific TCR breadth and depth went up after people got two AZD1222 doses. Only a handful of individuals given AZD1222 were seropositive at baseline. Vaccine-associated CD4 TCRs spanned spike, dominant at 160-218 and 743-854.

Germline CDR1 reads GTSNPN; CDR2 reads SVGIG (reference sequence). V lost 3 bases and J lost 3, with 9 bases in between. CDR3 length: 13 amino acids. Clones were read by immunoSEQ multiplex PCR, and TCRdb kept only the in-frame ones, dropping some. Found here are under 150,000 clones, 85% to 90% of them singletons; the top ten hold roughly 6%. Concerning this clone itself: No antigen is known for it.

The sample was peripheral blood, taken on day 0 of AZD1222 vaccination. The origin of this receptor is an adult in good health. The V and J genes are TRBV30 and TRBJ1-5; perhaps TRBD1 as D (5 bases). The CDR3 region is CAWSAGANQPQHF. The CDR3 DNA reads TGTGCCTGGAGCGCCGGGGCCAATCAGCCCCAGCATTTT.